The 14 T cell receptor beta chains presented below share a single source sample, sequenced in a study of T cell repertoires in cytomegalovirus infection. TCRdb passed the reads through MiXCR, listing each CDR3 protein once. Altogether fewer than 550,000 distinct CDR3 sequences are present, 26% being singletons, with the ten largest covering under 15%. The sequencing input was PBMCs. These receptors all stem from a human donor in good health (CMV status not recorded). Some clones in this sample may be carry-over from other donors' samples.

At least ten counts were recorded for this clonotype. V gene TRBV7-2 combines with J gene TRBJ2-1; D could derive from TRBD1 or TRBD2 (5 bases each). Trimming removed 5 bases at V and 6 bases at J, with 17 bases between. The CDR3 loop spans 15 amino acids. Germline loops: CDR1 SGHTA, CDR2 FQGNSA. The CDR3 reads CASSRVGPPGNEQFF. CDR3 in DNA: TGTGCCAGCAGCCGGGTGGGACCCCCGGGCAATGAGCAGTTCTTC.

This clonotype came up a few times. The chain carries TRBV19 and TRBJ2-5; D tentatively reads TRBD1 or TRBD2 (5 bases each). V shed 6 bases and J shed 1 base, with 9 bases lying between them. Germline CDR1 and CDR2: LNHDA and SQIVND (reference sequence). CDR3 size: 13 residues. The DNA of the CDR3 is TGTGCCAGTAGGGGACGGCTCCAAGAGACCCAGTACTTC. Translated: CASRGRLQETQYF.

In its sample, this clonotype was seen a few times. The rearrangement links TRBV20-1 to TRBJ2-1, with 7 bases fitting TRBD1. J gave up 4 bases and V 3 bases, and 6 bases lay outside the gene matches. The V gene's germline CDR1 is DFQATT and CDR2 SNEGSKA (reference sequence). The CDR3 has 14 amino acids. CDR3 nucleotide sequence: TGCAGTGCTAGTAGGTCAGGGGGTTACAATGAGCAGTTCTTC. Translation gives CSASRSGGYNEQFF.

The genes are TRBV7-6 and TRBJ1-1; D is unresolved. V shed 5 bases and J shed 11 bases, with 15 bases lying between them. Germline assignment: CDR1 SGHVS and CDR2 FNYEAQ. The CDR3 loop spans 12 amino acids. The CDR3 sequence is CASSLGSGRAFF. Written as DNA, the CDR3 is TGTGCCAGCAGCCTCGGTTCCGGAAGGGCTTTCTTT.

The chain uses TRBV29-1 and TRBJ2-5; D remains ambiguous. V was trimmed by 7 bases and J by 5 bases, leaving 11 bases between them. CDR3 length equals 11 residues. CDR1 and CDR2 (germline): SQVTM, ANQGSEA. CDR3 loop: CSAVPVETQYF. The CDR3, as DNA: TGCAGCGCCGTCCCCGTCGAGACCCAGTACTTC.

V usage is TRBV28 and J usage is TRBJ1-2; TRBD1 matches at 10 bases. The trim removed 3 bases at V and 0 bases at J, leaving 13 bases unmatched. CDR3 size: 19 residues. Germline V gene lookup returns CDR1 MDHEN and CDR2 SYDVKM. In nucleotides, the CDR3 is TGTGCCAGCAGTTTCACCGGGACAGGGGTGGTCGGCCCTAACTATGGCTACACCTTC. Its protein is CASSFTGTGVVGPNYGYTF.

This clonotype was counted only a few times. The CDR3 nucleotides read TGTGCCAGCAGGGAAAGGAGGGGAGAGGGTAGCAATCAGCCCCAGCATTTT. Residues: CASRERRGEGSNQPQHF. This chain uses TRBV2 with TRBJ1-5, with D tentatively TRBD1 (5 bases). Germline V gene lookup returns CDR1 SNHLY and CDR2 FYNNEI. The germline V and J ends were trimmed by 6 bases and 0 bases, with 18 bases remaining between them. This CDR3 has 17 residues.

This clonotype was counted many times. The rearrangement uses TRBV28 and TRBJ2-5; D call uncertain. Trimming removed 5 bases from V and 5 bases from J, with 15 bases in between. This CDR3 has 14 amino acids. CDR1 MDHEN and CDR2 SYDVKM come from the germline V gene. Written as DNA, the CDR3 is TGTGCCAGCAGTCTCGACCAAATTTTGGAGACCCAGTACTTC. Translation: CASSLDQILETQYF.

This clonotype was seen once. The chain employs TRBV6-5 and TRBJ2-7; TRBD2 matches 7 bases. The CDR3 runs 15 residues. V was pared by 2 bases and J by 0 bases, with 4 bases of the junction left unmatched. Per germline, CDR1 MNHEY and CDR2 SVGAGI. This chain's CDR3 is CASSYGWTSSYEQYF. In DNA, the CDR3 is TGTGCCAGCAGTTACGGCTGGACTAGCTCCTACGAGCAGTACTTC.

This chain connects TRBV11-2 to TRBJ2-5; 8 bases line up with TRBD1. V lost 3 bases and J lost 5; bases outside the gene matches: 8. The CDR3 has 15 residues. In germline, CDR1 is SGHAT, CDR2 FQNNGV. CDR3 DNA sequence: TGTGCCAGCAGCTTGGGAGACAGGGGTCGTGAGACCCAGTACTTC. Its protein product is CASSLGDRGRETQYF.

The table lists this clonotype with a few counts. V is TRBV6-5 and J is TRBJ2-1; the match to TRBD2 covers 14 bases. The CDR3 is 21 amino acids. Germline CDR1 reads MNHEY; CDR2 reads SVGAGI. Unmatched junction bases numbered 23, after V lost 6 bases and J lost 7 bases. The CDR3 nucleotides read TGTGCCAGCAGCTTCACCGGGACTAGCGGGAGTAGGATACGGTTTCGTAATGAGCAGTTCTTC. This gives the protein CASSFTGTSGSRIRFRNEQFF.

CDR3 coding DNA: TGTGCCAGCATAATAGGGGGGGGGACTGAAGCTTTCTTT. Its translation: CASIIGGGTEAFF. This chain joins TRBV7-9 and TRBJ1-1; possibly TRBD1 for D (6 bases). The CDR3 is 13 amino acids. Per the germline V gene, CDR1 is SEHNR and CDR2 is FQNEAQ (reference sequence). With 7 bases removed from V and 5 bases from J, the gap between germline ends came to 14 bases.

This clonotype was counted a few times. The genes are TRBV20-1 and TRBJ2-3; perhaps TRBD2 as D (6 bases). CDR1 is DFQATT and CDR2 is SNEGSKA in the germline V gene (reference sequence). V gave up 0 bases and J gave up 4 bases, with 26 bases separating them. The CDR3 runs to 19 residues. This CDR3 is CSARDSEGSRDVVSDTQYF. The CDR3, as DNA: TGCAGTGCTAGAGACTCCGAGGGTTCGCGGGACGTCGTGTCAGATACGCAGTATTTT.

J is TRBJ1-1 and V is TRBV14; D call uncertain. V was clipped by 1 base and J by 3 bases, with 6 bases between them. CDR1 SGHDN and CDR2 FVKESK come from the germline V gene. The CDR3 loop spans 13 amino acids. The CDR3 is CASSQVRDTEAFF. The DNA of the CDR3 is TGTGCCAGCAGCCAAGTAAGGGACACTGAAGCTTTCTTT.